The rows below give T cell receptor beta chains drawn from one sample of a study of T cells after yellow fever vaccination. TCRdb ran MiXCR on the 5' RACE reads and lists one entry per CDR3 protein. Altogether about 430,000 distinct CDR3 sequences are present, under 20% being singletons, with the ten largest covering 15% to 20%. Source: PBMCs, taken before the yellow fever booster vaccination. The receptors shown here come from a man aged 18 to 29 who received the YFV17D yellow fever vaccine. Each CDR3 is given with its conserved first and last residue. Fields, in order: clone size, J gene, D gene, V gene, CDR3 protein, CDR3 DNA. The D gene is left open where the match is weak. A clone size is listed for some rows: how often the clone was seen (once, few, many), or a class if it is expanded.

- TRBJ1-5 - TRBV12-3/TRBV12-4 CASSFTGNQPQHF TGTGCCAGCAGTTTCACGGGAAATCAGCCCCAGCATTTT
- TRBJ2-3 - TRBV7-8 CASRVGGRRDTQYF TGTGCCAGCAGGGTGGGGGGGCGACGAGATACGCAGTATTTT
- TRBJ1-1 - TRBV29-1 CSVDRPLGTEAFF TGCAGCGTCGACAGACCCCTGGGGACTGAAGCTTTCTTT
- TRBJ2-2 - TRBV5-1 CASSLPGIGELFF TGCGCCAGCAGCTTGCCAGGGATTGGGGAGCTGTTTTTT
- TRBJ2-3 TRBD2 TRBV7-6 CASSLSSGGTDTQYF TGTGCCAGCAGCCTAAGCAGCGGGGGCACAGATACGCAGTATTTT
- TRBJ1-1 TRBD1 TRBV20-1 CSATAGTVITEAFF TGCAGTGCTACCGCTGGGACAGTTATTACTGAAGCTTTCTTT
- TRBJ1-2 - TRBV7-2 CASSLAEAGEYGYTF TGTGCCAGCAGCTTAGCAGAGGCGGGAGAGTATGGCTACACCTTC
- TRBJ2-1 TRBD1 TRBV29-1 CSVRGRGQGYGQFF TGCAGCGTCCGAGGAAGGGGACAGGGTTATGGGCAGTTCTTC
- TRBJ1-2 - TRBV4-1 CASSQGGLYGYTF TGCGCCAGCAGCCAAGGAGGGTTATATGGCTACACCTTC
- TRBJ2-3 - TRBV5-1 CASSPFRGNGDTQYF TGCGCCAGCAGCCCCTTCCGGGGGAATGGGGATACGCAGTATTTT
few TRBJ2-1 - TRBV18 CASSPAPINEQFF TGTGCCAGCTCACCAGCCCCAATCAATGAGCAGTTCTTC
few TRBJ1-5 - TRBV6-2/TRBV6-3 CASSFGVGRGHLSNQPQHF TGTGCCAGCAGCTTTGGCGTAGGACGGGGACATCTTAGCAATCAGCCCCAGCATTTT
few TRBJ2-1 - TRBV5-1 CASSLHSSYNEQFF TGCGCCAGCAGCTTGCACAGCTCCTACAATGAGCAGTTCTTC
- TRBJ2-3 - TRBV5-6 CASSVAVTSTDTQYF TGTGCCAGCAGCGTGGCTGTTACTAGCACAGATACGCAGTATTTT
few TRBJ1-1 - TRBV7-9 CASSRTRFQNTEAFF TGTGCCAGCAGCCGGACACGCTTCCAGAACACTGAAGCTTTCTTT
- TRBJ2-7 - TRBV7-2 CASSFQWVQYF TGTGCCAGCAGCTTCCAGTGGGTGCAGTACTTC
- TRBJ1-1 - TRBV11-2 CASSLIRGSSTEAFF TGTGCCAGCAGCTTAATTAGAGGGTCCAGCACTGAAGCTTTCTTT
few TRBJ1-4 - TRBV7-2 CASTVADLGEKLFF TGTGCCAGCACCGTCGCGGATTTGGGGGAAAAACTGTTTTTT
- TRBJ1-2 - TRBV12-5 CASGGRGYTF TGTGCTAGTGGGGGGAGAGGCTACACCTTC
- TRBJ2-3 TRBD2 TRBV7-6 CASSSGGAVRTDTQYF TGTGCCAGCTCTAGCGGGGGGGCGGTCAGGACAGATACGCAGTATTTT
few TRBJ2-3 TRBD2 TRBV6-6 CAAGLAGDGQYF TGTGCCGCGGGACTAGCGGGGGATGGGCAGTATTTT
- TRBJ1-5 - TRBV15 CATSSEPLGDQPQHF TGTGCCACCAGCTCCGAACCTCTGGGAGATCAGCCCCAGCATTTT
many TRBJ1-6 - TRBV20-1 CGTAGLVANSPLHF TGCGGCACGGCCGGTCTGGTTGCAAATTCACCCCTCCACTTT
few TRBJ1-1 - TRBV6-2/TRBV6-3 CASSYSGRGNTEAFF TGTGCCAGCAGTTACTCAGGGAGAGGGAACACTGAAGCTTTCTTT
- TRBJ2-5 - TRBV28 CASWDSRGAQETQYF TGTGCCAGTTGGGACTCCCGCGGTGCCCAAGAGACCCAGTACTTC
few TRBJ2-2 - TRBV6-5 CASRQRDRDTGELFF TGTGCCAGCAGGCAAAGGGACCGCGACACCGGGGAGCTGTTTTTT
- TRBJ1-1 - TRBV12-3/TRBV12-4 CASSAGTRNTEAFF TGTGCCAGCAGCGCCGGGACAAGAAACACTGAAGCTTTCTTT
few TRBJ2-2 - TRBV7-8 CASSVVGGLTGELFF TGTGCCAGCAGCGTTGTCGGGGGGCTCACCGGGGAGCTGTTTTTT
many TRBJ2-1 TRBD2 TRBV5-1 CASSLELAGVNEQFF TGCGCCAGCAGCTTGGAATTAGCGGGGGTAAATGAGCAGTTCTTC
few TRBJ1-1 - TRBV3-2 CASSQNLQGVTEAFF TGTGCCAGCAGCCAAAATTTACAGGGTGTGACTGAAGCTTTCTTT
- TRBJ2-5 - TRBV7-8 CASSSRGGWETQYF TGTGCCAGCAGCTCGAGGGGGGGCTGGGAGACCCAGTACTTC
few TRBJ2-4 TRBD1 TRBV6-1 CASSEEWGQGSKNIQYF TGTGCCAGCAGTGAAGAGTGGGGACAGGGGAGCAAAAACATTCAGTACTTC
- TRBJ1-1 TRBD1 TRBV6-2/TRBV6-3 CASSQDRGPGTEAFF TGTGCCAGCAGTCAGGACAGGGGGCCAGGCACTGAAGCTTTCTTT
many TRBJ2-1 - TRBV29-1 CSGTGTPSYNEQFF TGCAGCGGAACCGGGACCCCGTCCTACAATGAGCAGTTCTTC
- TRBJ1-1 - TRBV5-1 CASSFGGGSDTEAFF TGCGCCAGCAGCTTCGGGGGAGGGTCGGACACTGAAGCTTTCTTT
- TRBJ1-6 - TRBV5-1 CASSLVGTVTDSPLHF TGCGCCAGCAGCTTGGTTGGGACGGTAACGGATTCACCCCTCCACTTT
few TRBJ2-3 - TRBV6-6 CARARVKGTDTQYF TGTGCCAGAGCCAGGGTGAAGGGCACAGATACGCAGTATTTT
- TRBJ2-1 - TRBV2 CASSGVISHNEQFF TGTGCCAGCAGTGGGGTTATCAGCCACAATGAGCAGTTCTTC
few TRBJ2-7 - TRBV6-5 CASSSGRTVYEQYF TGTGCCAGCAGTTCGGGGAGGACAGTCTACGAGCAGTACTTC
- TRBJ1-4 - TRBV29-1 CSGGFGGEKLFF TGCAGCGGGGGCTTTGGAGGAGAAAAACTGTTTTTT
few TRBJ2-5 TRBD1 TRBV20-1 CSADGDRSQETQYF TGCAGTGCTGACGGGGACAGATCACAAGAGACCCAGTACTTC